The present T cell receptor beta chain was sequenced within a study of T cell changes during pregnancy in multiple sclerosis. Clones were sequenced by immunoSEQ multiplex PCR, and TCRdb holds only the in-frame ones, with some missing. The sample records some 28,000 clones, 80% to 90% being singletons. The CDR3 is made up of 16 amino acids. Germline CDR1 and CDR2: SGHVS and FQNEAQ. The junction had 9 bases not matched to a gene; V was cut back by 5 bases and J by 0 bases. The TCR was taken from a female donor in good health, enrolled as a control in a pregnancy study. Material: CD4+ T cells from peripheral blood mononuclear cells, obtained in the first trimester of pregnancy. The gene calls are TRBV7-8 and TRBJ1-1; 7 bases line up with TRBD1. CDR3 DNA: TGTGCCAGCAGCCTAAATGGCGGGACAGTGAACACTGAAGCTTTCTTT. Protein: CASSLNGGTVNTEAFF.